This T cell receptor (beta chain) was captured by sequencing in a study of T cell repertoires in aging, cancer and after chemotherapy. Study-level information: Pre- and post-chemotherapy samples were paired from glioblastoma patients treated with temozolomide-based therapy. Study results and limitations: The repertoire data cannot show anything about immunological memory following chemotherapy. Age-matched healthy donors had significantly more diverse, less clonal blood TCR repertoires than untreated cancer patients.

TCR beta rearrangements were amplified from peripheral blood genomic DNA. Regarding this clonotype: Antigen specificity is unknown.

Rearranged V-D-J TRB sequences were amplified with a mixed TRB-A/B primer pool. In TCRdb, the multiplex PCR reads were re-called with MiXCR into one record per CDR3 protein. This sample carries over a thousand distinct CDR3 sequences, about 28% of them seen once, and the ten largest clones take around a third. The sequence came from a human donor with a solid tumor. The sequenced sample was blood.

In DNA form, the CDR3 reads TGTGCCAGCAGTTACCACACAGGGGCCAACGTCCTGACTTTC. It is translated as CASSYHTGANVLTF. This sequence joins TRBV6-6 and TRBJ2-6; D unresolved. The CDR3 extends over 14 amino acids. The germline CDR1 and CDR2 sequences are MNHNY and SVGAGI (reference sequence). Trimming pared 2 bases from V and 4 bases from J, leaving 6 bases between.